This is a list of T cell receptor beta chains from one sample in a study of memory CD4+ T cells and cytomegalovirus serostatus. Some clones are missing from TCRdb's copy, which holds only in-frame ones; the method was immunoSEQ multiplex PCR. This sample has approximately 56,000 clones, with over 80% found just once. The sequencing input was memory CD4+ T cells from blood. The receptors stem from an adult in good health and CMV-seronegative. The CDR3 runs from the conserved cysteine through the conserved F or W. The D gene is left open where the match is weak. Clone size is given for some rows only: seen once, a few or many times, or a class if the clone is expanded.

j_gene | abundance | v_gene | d_gene | CDR3aa | CDR3nt
TRBJ1-4 | - | TRBV18 | - | CASSLLKGATNEKLFF | TGTGCCAGCTCCCTCCTGAAGGGGGCAACTAATGAAAAACTGTTTTTT
TRBJ2-7 | - | TRBV5-4 | TRBD2 | CASSLAGTSGSNEQYF | TGTGCCAGCAGCTTGGCTGGGACTAGCGGATCTAACGAGCAGTACTTC
TRBJ1-3 | - | TRBV7-2 | - | CASSDRTAPGNTIYF | TGTGCCAGCAGCGACAGGACAGCGCCTGGAAACACCATATATTTT
TRBJ2-7 | - | TRBV30 | - | CAWSTSLVSVLDEQYF | TGTGCCTGGAGTACCTCGCTCGTGTCGGTGTTAGACGAGCAGTACTTC
TRBJ2-1 | - | TRBV9 | - | CASSVEGVTYNEQFF | TGTGCCAGCAGCGTAGAGGGGGTTACCTACAATGAGCAGTTCTTC
TRBJ1-5 | once | TRBV5-5 | - | CASSWGPNQPQHF | TGTGCCAGCAGCTGGGGACCAAATCAGCCCCAGCATTTT
TRBJ2-3 | - | TRBV4-1 | - | CASRVADTQYF | TGCGCCAGCAGGGTAGCAGATACGCAGTATTTT
TRBJ1-6 | - | TRBV11-2 | - | CASSVTNGNSPLHF | TGTGCCAGCAGCGTGACCAACGGTAATTCACCCCTCCACTTT
TRBJ1-4 | - | TRBV30 | - | CAWSVSSTNEKLFF | TGTGCCTGGAGTGTATCTTCAACTAATGAAAAACTGTTTTTT
TRBJ1-6 | - | TRBV11-2 | - | CASSVNVANNSPLHF | TGTGCCAGCAGCGTTAACGTGGCGAATAATTCACCCCTCCACTTT
TRBJ2-1 | - | TRBV5-4 | TRBD1 | CASSSDRGAYNEQFF | TGTGCCAGCAGCTCGGACAGGGGAGCCTACAATGAGCAGTTCTTC
TRBJ2-7 | once | TRBV4-2 | TRBD1 | CASSRGQGAYEQYF | TGTGCCAGCAGCCGCGGACAGGGGGCGTACGAGCAGTACTTC
TRBJ2-7 | - | TRBV28 | TRBD1 | CASSLWGAQGAYEQYF | TGTGCCAGCAGTTTATGGGGGGCACAGGGGGCTTACGAGCAGTACTTC
TRBJ1-2 | few | TRBV5-6 | - | CASTVPGPFYGYTF | TGTGCCAGCACCGTCCCGGGGCCCTTCTATGGCTACACCTTC
TRBJ2-5 | once | TRBV7-2 | - | CASSLSRSQYF | TGTGCCAGCAGCTTATCCCGATCCCAGTACTTC
TRBJ1-4 | - | TRBV7-9 | - | CASSTHRGKLFF | TGTGCCAGCAGCACGCACAGAGGAAAACTGTTTTTT
TRBJ1-1 | few | TRBV30 | TRBD1 | CAWNLGTANTEAFF | TGTGCCTGGAACCTCGGGACAGCTAACACTGAAGCTTTCTTT
TRBJ2-3 | - | TRBV30 | TRBD2 | CAWSTGLAGSDTQYF | TGTGCCTGGAGTACGGGACTAGCGGGGTCAGATACGCAGTATTTT
TRBJ2-3 | - | TRBV7-9 | TRBD2 | CASSLDGLATDTQYF | TGTGCCAGCAGCTTAGACGGACTAGCAACAGATACGCAGTATTTT
TRBJ2-5 | - | TRBV19 | - | CASSTGEKGTQYF | TGTGCCAGTAGTACAGGAGAGAAGGGGACCCAGTACTTC
TRBJ1-2 | - | TRBV2 | TRBD1 | CASSGDRKNYGYTF | TGTGCCAGCAGTGGGGACAGAAAAAACTATGGCTACACCTTC
TRBJ2-6 | - | TRBV7-2 | TRBD1 | CASSSGTGGFGANVLTF | TGTGCCAGCAGCTCCGGGACAGGGGGATTTGGGGCCAACGTCCTGACTTTC
TRBJ2-3 | - | TRBV30 | TRBD2 | CAWSLERGGPWRYF | TGTGCCTGGAGTCTTGAGCGGGGGGGCCCTTGGCGGTATTTT
TRBJ2-1 | - | TRBV6-1 | TRBD1 | CASRWDRSSYNEQFF | TGTGCCAGCAGGTGGGACAGGAGCTCCTACAATGAGCAGTTCTTC
TRBJ2-7 | - | TRBV5-6 | TRBD2 | CASAGSGGELWEQYF | TGTGCCAGCGCTGGATCCGGGGGGGAATTATGGGAGCAGTACTTC
TRBJ2-3 | - | TRBV10-3 | - | CATSLLVHDTQYF | TGTGCCACCTCTCTGTTGGTCCATGATACGCAGTATTTT
TRBJ2-1 | - | TRBV2 | TRBD1 | CASRREQGADTYNEQFF | TGTGCCAGCAGGAGAGAACAGGGGGCCGATACCTACAATGAGCAGTTCTTC
TRBJ1-6 | - | TRBV27 | TRBD1 | CASSLTRQGIPGSPLHF | TGTGCCAGCAGTTTAACCCGACAGGGTATCCCCGGTTCACCCCTCCACTTT
TRBJ1-4 | - | TRBV5-8 | - | CASSFGTRASNEKLFF | TGTGCCAGCAGCTTTGGGACGCGGGCCTCTAATGAAAAACTGTTTTTT
TRBJ1-3 | - | TRBV30 | - | CAWSVRRVRNTIYF | TGTGCCTGGAGTGTACGCAGGGTGCGAAACACCATATATTTT
TRBJ1-2 | - | TRBV15 | - | CATSRQGGYTF | TGTGCCACCAGCAGACAGGGTGGCTACACCTTC
TRBJ2-4 | - | TRBV2 | - | CASGLAKNIQYF | TGTGCCAGCGGACTAGCCAAAAACATTCAGTACTTC
TRBJ1-6 | - | TRBV5-1 | - | CASSLPGENSPLHF | TGCGCCAGCAGCTTACCGGGGGAGAATTCACCCCTCCACTTT
TRBJ2-5 | - | TRBV10-3 | - | CAISEVRADLAETQYF | TGTGCCATCAGTGAAGTCCGGGCAGACCTGGCGGAGACCCAGTACTTC
TRBJ1-5 | - | TRBV19 | - | CASSILWERSNQPQHF | TGTGCCAGTAGTATATTGTGGGAGAGGAGCAATCAGCCCCAGCATTTT
TRBJ1-2 | - | TRBV29-1 | - | CSVVAAFGGYTF | TGCAGCGTTGTGGCAGCCTTCGGTGGCTACACCTTC
TRBJ2-1 | - | TRBV5-8 | TRBD1 | CASSRTGLYNEQFF | TGTGCCAGCAGCCGGACAGGGCTCTACAATGAGCAGTTCTTC
TRBJ2-2 | few | TRBV9 | TRBD2 | CASSLGRDAGELFF | TGTGCCAGCAGCCTCGGGAGGGACGCCGGGGAGCTGTTTTTT
TRBJ1-2 | - | TRBV28 | TRBD1 | CASSYRGYGYTF | TGTGCCAGCAGTTACAGGGGCTATGGCTACACCTTC
TRBJ1-2 | - | TRBV7-2 | TRBD1 | CASNEGAKFNYGYTF | TGTGCCAGCAATGAGGGGGCTAAGTTTAACTATGGCTACACCTTC
TRBJ2-2 | - | TRBV6-5 | TRBD2 | CASHPMTSLSGELFF | TGTGCCAGCCATCCCATGACTAGCCTCAGCGGGGAGCTGTTTTTT
TRBJ1-6 | - | TRBV28 | - | CASSFIGASSPLHF | TGTGCCAGCAGTTTTATAGGTGCGAGTTCACCCCTCCACTTT
TRBJ1-1 | - | TRBV29-1 | TRBD1 | CSVRQGTTEAFF | TGCAGCGTCCGACAGGGGACCACTGAAGCTTTCTTT
TRBJ2-2 | - | TRBV6-6 | - | CASSYDRLTGELFF | TGTGCCAGCAGTTATGACAGACTCACCGGGGAGCTGTTTTTT
TRBJ2-7 | - | TRBV5-4 | TRBD2 | CASSPGGAGGSSYEQYF | TGTGCCAGCAGCCCGGGGGGAGCGGGGGGGAGCTCCTACGAGCAGTACTTC
TRBJ1-1 | - | TRBV2 | - | CASSGPPGGGDDAFF | TGTGCCAGCAGTGGTCCCCCCGGGGGGGGCGACGACGCTTTCTTT
TRBJ2-7 | once | TRBV9 | TRBD2 | CASSVERGEQYF | TGTGCCAGCAGCGTAGAGCGGGGGGAGCAGTACTTC
TRBJ2-5 | - | TRBV5-4 | - | CASSDQGGETQYF | TGTGCCAGCAGCGACCAGGGAGGAGAGACCCAGTACTTC
TRBJ2-5 | - | TRBV4-2 | - | CASSHPLEAQYF | TGTGCCAGCAGCCACCCCCTAGAGGCCCAGTACTTC
TRBJ1-5 | - | TRBV30 | - | CAWSSSRGPQHF | TGTGCCTGGAGTTCGTCCAGGGGGCCCCAGCATTTT
TRBJ1-4 | - | TRBV5-1 | - | CASSLAPRGANEKLFF | TGCGCCAGCAGCTTGGCCCCTAGGGGGGCGAATGAAAAACTGTTTTTT
TRBJ1-3 | - | TRBV9 | - | CASSTDFPGSGNTIYF | TGTGCCAGCAGTACCGACTTCCCTGGCTCTGGAAACACCATATATTTT
TRBJ1-3 | - | TRBV5-5 | TRBD1 | CASSLDVGTGSNTIYF | TGTGCCAGCAGCTTGGATGTGGGGACAGGGTCAAACACCATATATTTT